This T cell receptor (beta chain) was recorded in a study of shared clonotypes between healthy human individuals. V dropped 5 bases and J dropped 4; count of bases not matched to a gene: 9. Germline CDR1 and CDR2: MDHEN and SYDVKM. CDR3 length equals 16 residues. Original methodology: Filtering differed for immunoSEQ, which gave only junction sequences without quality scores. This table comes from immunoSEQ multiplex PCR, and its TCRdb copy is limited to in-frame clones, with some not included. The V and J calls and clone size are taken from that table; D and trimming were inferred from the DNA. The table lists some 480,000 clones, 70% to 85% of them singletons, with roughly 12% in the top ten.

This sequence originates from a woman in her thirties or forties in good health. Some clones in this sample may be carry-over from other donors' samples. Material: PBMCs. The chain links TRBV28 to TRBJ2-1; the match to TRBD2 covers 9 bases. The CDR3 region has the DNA TGTGCCAGCAGTGTCCTAGCGGGACGTACGTACAATGAGCAGTTCTTC. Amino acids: CASSVLAGRTYNEQFF. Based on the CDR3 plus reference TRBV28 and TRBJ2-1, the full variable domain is DVKVTQSSRYLVKRTGEKVFLECVQDMDHENMFWYRQDPGLGLRLIYFSYDVKMKEKGDIPEGYSVSREKKERFSLILESASTNQTSMYLCASSVLAGRTYNEQFFGPGTRLTVL.